The next 25 T cell receptor beta chains were all read from a single sample in a study of CD8+CD57+ T cells in acquired aplastic anemia. Both TCR beta VDJ combination and CDR3 sequence profiling were carried out. Genomic DNA was the template for this profiling. TCRdb reprocessed the reads via MiXCR and lists one record per CDR3 protein. The profile shows 150,000 to 200,000 distinct CDR3 sequences, around 66% of them singletons. Material: sorted CD4+, CD8+, or CD8+CD57+ T cells (not recorded which) from PBMCs. The receptor source for this set is a human donor with severe aplastic anemia or a healthy control (not recorded which).

The chain carries TRBV12-3 or TRBV12-4 and TRBJ2-1, with a tentative D call TRBD1 (6 bases). The CDR3 extends over 13 amino acids. V lost 5 bases and J lost 6, with 11 bases in between. CDR3 sequence (DNA): TGTGCCAGCAGTCCGGACAGTGGCAATGAGCAGTTCTTC. Translation gives CASSPDSGNEQFF.

This chain connects TRBV19 to TRBJ1-6; 11 bases match TRBD1. The CDR3 loop spans 15 amino acids. V shed 4 bases, J shed 6 bases, and the junction held 2 bases outside the gene matches. Germline V CDR1 and CDR2: LNHDA, SQIVND (reference sequence). The CDR3 DNA reads as TGTGCCAGTAGTACCGGACAGGGGGCTAATTCACCCCTCCACTTT. Residues: CASSTGQGANSPLHF.

This clonotype occurred once. The chain is built from TRBV19 and TRBJ2-5; D remains unclear. Looked up from germline, CDR1 is LNHDA and CDR2 is SQIVND (reference sequence). There are 17 residues in the CDR3. V was cut by 5 bases and J by 1 base, with 20 bases left in between. CDR3 in amino acids: CASSPPPWTVTQETQYF. For the CDR3, the DNA is TGTGCCAGTAGTCCACCCCCCTGGACGGTAACCCAAGAGACCCAGTACTTC.

The V call is TRBV19, the J call TRBJ2-7; the match to TRBD1 covers 7 bases. CDR3 length: 15 residues. The germline CDR1 and CDR2 sequences are LNHDA and SQIVND (reference sequence). Unmatched junction bases numbered 3, after V lost 0 bases and J lost 1 base. The CDR3 region is CASSIDRTGSYEQYF. The CDR3 region has the DNA TGTGCCAGTAGTATAGATCGGACAGGATCCTACGAGCAGTACTTC. Variable domain in full (rest from reference TRBV19 and TRBJ2-7): DGGITQSPKYLFRKEGQNVTLSCEQNLNHDAMYWYRQDPGQGLRLIYYSQIVNDFQKGDIAEGYSVSREKKESFPLTVTSAQKNPTAFYLCASSIDRTGSYEQYFGPGTRLTVT.

This chain joins TRBV7-9 and TRBJ1-2; 7 bases map to TRBD1. CDR3 length: 14 residues. Losses at the gene ends were 3 bases for V and 1 base for J; bases not matched to a gene: 2. Germline V gives CDR1 SEHNR, CDR2 FQNEAQ (reference sequence). DNA for the CDR3: TGTGCCAGCAGCTTGACAGGGCTTAACTATGGCTACACCTTC. This sequence encodes CASSLTGLNYGYTF.

The chain uses TRBV20-1 and TRBJ1-2; weak D call: TRBD1 (6 bases). Trimming removed 4 bases at V and 4 bases at J, with 16 bases between. The V gene's germline CDR1 is DFQATT and CDR2 SNEGSKA (reference sequence). There are 14 residues in the CDR3. CDR3 coding DNA: TGCAGTGCTATCCAAGACAGGACCTTCTATGGCTACACCTTC. It encodes CSAIQDRTFYGYTF.

The gene calls are TRBV7-9 and TRBJ2-3, with 10 nucleotides matching TRBD2. The CDR3 sequence is 16 residues long. Germline CDR1 SEHNR, CDR2 FQNEAQ (reference sequence). V lost 1 base, J lost 1 base, and 2 bases stayed unmatched. This CDR3 is CASSLGTSGRTDTQYF. CDR3 bases: TGTGCCAGCAGCTTAGGGACTAGCGGCCGCACAGATACGCAGTATTTT.

This clonotype has ten or more counts. The chain uses TRBV19 and TRBJ2-1, with 15 bases aligning to TRBD2. The germline V gene encodes CDR1 LNHDA and CDR2 SQIVND (reference sequence). The junction had 5 bases not matched to a gene; V was cut back by 3 bases and J by 5 bases. The CDR3 extends over 17 amino acids. CDR3 residues: CASSIDGTSGGNNEQFF. The DNA of the CDR3 is TGTGCCAGTAGTATTGATGGGACTAGCGGGGGGAACAATGAGCAGTTCTTC.

V usage is TRBV20-1 and J usage is TRBJ2-2, with 13 bases matching TRBD2. Germline V gene data show CDR1 as DFQATT and CDR2 as SNEGSKA (reference sequence). This CDR3 spans 18 amino acids. After removal of 2 bases from V and 1 base from J, the junction contained 7 bases not matched to a gene. The CDR3 bases are TGCAGTGCTAGACCTGGACTAGCGGGGGACCTGAACACCGGGGAGCTGTTTTTT. Translated, it gives CSARPGLAGDLNTGELFF.

The rearrangement links TRBV24-1 to TRBJ2-1; tentatively, D is TRBD1 (5 bases). This CDR3 spans 13 amino acids. CDR1 KGHDR and CDR2 SFDVKD come from the germline V gene. Between the trimmed V and J ends, which lost 1 base and 6 bases, there was a span of 6 bases. CDR3 DNA sequence: TGTGCCACCAGTGATTTTAGGGGCAATGAGCAGTTCTTC. This sequence encodes CATSDFRGNEQFF.

A few counts support this clonotype. The junction does not match germline at one end; this may be a read error. The chain links TRBV7-7 to TRBJ2-5, with TRBD2 as a possible D gene (7 bases). This CDR3 region has 16 residues. CDR1 SSHAT and CDR2 FNYEAQ come from the germline V gene (reference sequence). The CDR3 nucleotides are TGTGCTAGCAGCTTAGCGAGGGGGGGGTACCAAGAGACCCAGTACTTC. This gives the protein CASSLARGGYQETQYF.

This chain uses TRBV7-9 with TRBJ2-1; 13 bases are shared with TRBD2. CDR1 SEHNR and CDR2 FQNEAQ come from the germline V gene (reference sequence). The CDR3 sequence is 16 residues long. After removal of 5 bases from V and 8 bases from J, the junction contained 9 bases not matched to a gene. The CDR3 protein is CASSLPLAGGRDEQFF. The CDR3 DNA reads TGTGCCAGCAGCCTCCCACTAGCGGGGGGGCGCGATGAGCAGTTCTTC.

The V gene is TRBV7-9, the J gene TRBJ2-2, with D hard to call. The CDR3 length is 13 residues. V lost 4 bases and J lost 7, with 10 bases in between. Germline V gene lookup returns CDR1 SEHNR and CDR2 FQNEAQ (reference sequence). CDR3 nucleotides: TGTGCCAGCAGCTACGAGGAACTCGGGGAGCTGTTTTTT. As protein: CASSYEELGELFF.

This clonotype was seen a single time. This chain joins TRBV12-3 or TRBV12-4 and TRBJ1-2; 10 nucleotides agree with TRBD1. V lost 1 base, J lost 12 bases, and 5 bases stayed unmatched. The CDR3 covers 13 residues. CDR3: CASSLGTGGRNTF. The CDR3 DNA follows: TGTGCCAGCAGTTTAGGGACAGGGGGAAGGAACACCTTC.

On this clonotype itself: The missing conserved phenylalanine or tryptophan at the end of this CDR3 makes a read error likely. V is TRBV7-9 and J is TRBJ1-2; 10 bases match TRBD1. The CDR3 is made up of 14 amino acids. Losses at the gene ends were 5 bases for V and 4 bases for J; bases not matched to a gene: 4. CDR1 and CDR2 (germline): SEHNR, FQNEAQ (reference sequence). The CDR3 coding sequence is TGTGCCAGCAGCCAGAGGACAGGGGGCTATGGCTACACCCTC. Amino acids: CASSQRTGGYGYTL.

This clonotype was recorded many times. The V gene is TRBV3-1, the J gene TRBJ2-1; D unclear. V gave up 3 bases and J gave up 5 bases, with 14 bases separating them. The CDR3 has 15 residues. Germline CDR1 is LGHDT and CDR2 is YNNKEL (reference sequence). The CDR3 coding sequence is TGTGCCAGCAGCCACGTAGGGTCACTCAACAATGAGCAGTTCTTC. Its protein product is CASSHVGSLNNEQFF.

V gene TRBV9 combines with J gene TRBJ2-7; weak D call: TRBD1 (6 bases). Germline CDR1 reads SGDLS; CDR2 reads YYNGEE. Deletions cut 0 bases from V and 2 bases from J, with 12 bases between. The length of the CDR3 is 15 residues. Here the CDR3 DNA reads TGTGCCAGCAGCGTAGACACTGGGGGCCCCTACGAGCAGTACTTC. Translated, it gives CASSVDTGGPYEQYF.

This clonotype came up many times. This CDR3 is CASSQELFGTSGDTDTQYF. Here the CDR3 DNA reads TGCGCCAGCAGCCAAGAGTTGTTCGGGACTAGCGGGGACACAGATACGCAGTATTTT. V gene TRBV4-3 combines with J gene TRBJ2-3; TRBD2 matches 13 bases. V was pared by 0 bases and J by 2 bases, with 8 bases of the junction left unmatched. This CDR3 has 19 residues. Germline V gene sequence: CDR1 LGHNA, CDR2 YSLEER.

The chain links TRBV12-3 or TRBV12-4 to TRBJ1-2; no clear D. V lost 5 bases and J 0 bases, leaving 22 bases between the germline ends. The CDR3 contains 18 residues. This CDR3 reads CASSPGLIQIDPNYGYTF. DNA for the CDR3: TGTGCCAGCAGTCCAGGCTTAATTCAGATTGATCCTAACTATGGCTACACCTTC.

This clonotype was counted only a few times. Just one base apart from a much larger clone, this may be a read error. This chain connects TRBV5-1 to TRBJ1-2; 10 bases are a match to TRBD1. The CDR3 consists of 15 residues. The germline CDR1 and CDR2 sequences are SGHRS and YFSETQ. V shed 7 bases, J shed 7 bases, and the junction held 13 bases outside the gene matches. The CDR3 nucleotides read TGCGCCAGCGGAACCGGGACAGGGGTTATCTGTGGCTACACCTTC. Amino acids: CASGTGTGVICGYTF.

The gene calls are TRBV2 and TRBJ2-7; D may be TRBD2 (6 bases). The CDR3 contains 14 residues. Germline CDR1 is SNHLY and CDR2 is FYNNEI. V gave up 7 bases and J gave up 0 bases, with 13 bases separating them. The CDR3 protein is CASIRGDLSYEQYF. The CDR3, as DNA: TGTGCCAGCATCCGCGGGGACCTCTCCTACGAGCAGTACTTC.

The CDR3 DNA reads TGTGCCAGCAGCCCATTCGGGGAGGGACAGGACTACGAGCAGTACTTC. Protein sequence: CASSPFGEGQDYEQYF. The chain joins TRBV7-3 to TRBJ2-7, with D maybe TRBD1 (8 bases). V was trimmed by 5 bases and J by 3 bases, leaving 20 bases between them. The CDR3 is made up of 16 amino acids. In germline, CDR1 is SGHTA, CDR2 FQGTGA.

The chain is built from TRBV2 and TRBJ1-6; D may be TRBD1 (6 bases). The germline CDR1 and CDR2 sequences are SNHLY and FYNNEI. This CDR3 spans 17 amino acids. V dropped 6 bases and J dropped 7 bases, with 22 bases sitting between them. CDR3 sequence: CASRKPVRGAGNSPLHF. The DNA for the CDR3 is TGTGCCAGCAGGAAACCCGTGAGGGGGGCTGGAAATTCACCCCTCCACTTT.

The V call is TRBV20-1, the J call TRBJ2-7; the match to TRBD2 covers 10 bases. The CDR3 spans 14 residues. V was pared by 7 bases and J by 0 bases, with 6 bases of the junction left unmatched. The germline CDR1 and CDR2 sequences are DFQATT and SNEGSKA (reference sequence). The CDR3, as DNA: TGCAGTGGTGAGGGACTAGCGAGCTCCTACGAGCAGTACTTC. Residues: CSGEGLASSYEQYF.

J is TRBJ1-6 and V is TRBV5-4; D gene uncertain. The CDR3 runs 15 residues. Trimming removed 3 bases at V and 11 bases at J, with 18 bases between. Germline CDR1 reads SGHNT; CDR2 reads YYREEE (reference sequence). CDR3 nucleotides: TGTGCCAGCAGCTCGGCGAGGGAGGCCCTTGCACCCCTCCACTTT. Encoded protein: CASSSAREALAPLHF. Full variable domain (remainder filled in from reference TRBV5-4 and TRBJ1-6): ETGVTQSPTHLIKTRGQQVTLRCSSQSGHNTVSWYQQALGQGPQFIFQYYREEENGRGNFPPRFSGLQFPNYSSELNVNALELDDSALYLCASSSAREALAPLHFGNGTRLTVT.